These 17 T cell receptor beta chains were sequenced from one sample in a study of T cells in Graves' hyperthyroidism and ophthalmopathy. Amplified TCR beta CDR3 regions derived from RNA transcripts. In the first-round RT-PCR of the TCR CDR3, the HTBI primer set was used. MiXCR, applied by TCRdb to the multiplex PCR reads, yields one record per CDR3 protein. Found here are roughly 500,000 distinct CDR3 sequences, about 45% of them singletons; the top ten hold about two fifths. The specimen was peripheral blood or thyroid tissue (not recorded which). These receptors were collected from an adult woman with Graves' disease, either hyperthyroidism or ophthalmopathy (not recorded which).

Turning to this clonotype: It is likely a read error, because the conserved phenylalanine at the end of the CDR3 is missing. No DNA is shown, since the ends of the CDR3 on it are uncertain; the CDR3 is the one TCRdb lists. The chain carries TRBV7-9 and TRBJ2-6. The CDR3 comprises 8 residues, both ends counted. The germline CDR1 and CDR2 sequences are SEHNR and FQNEAQ (reference sequence). The CDR3 loop is CASSLEPY.

Remarks on this clonotype: One base away lies a much larger clone, so this may be a sequencing read error. The V call is TRBV7-2, the J call TRBJ1-2; D gene uncertain. The length of the CDR3 is 13 residues. V was pared by 3 bases and J by 4 bases, with 9 bases between. Germline V CDR1 and CDR2: SGHTA, FQGNSA. CDR3 nucleotide sequence: TGTGCCAGCAGCTTCGGCAGCTTCTATGGCTACACCTTC. It codes for CASSFGSFYGYTF.

In its sample, this clonotype was seen a few times. The chain joins TRBV4-1 to TRBJ1-2; the D is unclear. CDR1 is MGHRA and CDR2 is YSYEKL in the germline V gene. V was pared by 0 bases and J by 4 bases, with 15 bases between. The CDR3 length is 16 residues. For the CDR3, the DNA is TGCGCCAGCAGCCAAGAGGGGTCAGCTTCTGCCTATGGCTACACCTTC. Amino acids: CASSQEGSASAYGYTF.

This clonotype showed up just a few times. The chain joins TRBV19 to TRBJ1-5, with a weak D call TRBD1 (5 bases). The CDR3 is made up of 14 amino acids. The V and J ends lost 2 bases and 2 bases respectively, with 7 bases between them. Germline V gives CDR1 LNHDA, CDR2 SQIVND (reference sequence). CDR3 in DNA: TGTGCCAGTAGTATACAGGGTCGCAATCAGCCCCAGCATTTT. This gives the protein CASSIQGRNQPQHF.

The V gene is TRBV5-1, the J gene TRBJ2-5, with TRBD2 matching 15 bases. CDR3 length equals 18 residues. Germline assignment: CDR1 SGHRS and CDR2 YFSETQ. Unmatched junction bases numbered 12, after V lost 5 bases and J lost 4 bases. The DNA for the CDR3 is TGCGCCAGCAGTAACGGACTAGCGGGAGGGCCGGTTGGAGAGACCCAGTACTTC. It codes for CASSNGLAGGPVGETQYF.

The rearrangement uses TRBV29-1 and TRBJ1-5; weak D call: TRBD1 (5 bases). This CDR3 is 12 amino acids long. Germline V gene data show CDR1 as SQVTM and CDR2 as ANQGSEA. Trimming took 8 bases from V and 7 from J, leaving 15 bases between them. CDR3 sequence: CSLATGDQPQHF. As DNA, the CDR3 is TGCAGCTTAGCTACCGGGGACCAGCCCCAGCATTTT. Filled out from reference TRBV29-1 and TRBJ1-5, the complete variable domain reads SAVISQKPSRDICQRGTSLTIQCQVDSQVTMMFWYRQQPGQSLTLIATANQGSEATYESGFVIDKFPISRPNLTFSTLTVSNMSPEDSSIYLCSLATGDQPQHFGDGTRLSIL.

This clonotype was recorded at least ten times. The chain couples TRBV20-1 to TRBJ1-6; 9 bases match TRBD1. Germline V gives CDR1 DFQATT, CDR2 SNEGSKA (reference sequence). V lost 1 base to trimming and J lost 7 bases; unmatched junction nucleotides: 11. The CDR3 is 17 residues long. The CDR3 region is CSARVPGTGRINSPLHF. In nucleotides, the CDR3 is TGCAGTGCTAGAGTCCCCGGGACAGGGAGAATCAATTCACCCCTCCACTTT.

J is TRBJ2-5 and V is TRBV6-1; D may be TRBD1 (6 bases). This CDR3 has 15 residues. The germline CDR1 and CDR2 sequences are MNHNS and SASEGT. V was trimmed by 5 bases and J by 0 bases, leaving 13 bases between them. The DNA of the CDR3 is TGTGCCAGCAGTTACGAAGGGGGATACCAAGAGACCCAGTACTTC. Its protein is CASSYEGGYQETQYF.

In DNA form, the CDR3 reads TGTGCCAGCAGCTCCACAGGGCATAATCAGCCCCAGCATTTT. This sequence encodes CASSSTGHNQPQHF. The V and J genes are TRBV10-3 and TRBJ1-5; possible D gene TRBD1, 6 bases. Germline loops: CDR1 ENHRY, CDR2 SYGVKD. The CDR3 runs 14 residues. The V end lost 10 bases, the J end lost 4 bases, and 17 bases lay between the germline ends.

CDR3 sequence reads: CAISEASEEPQHF. The CDR3, as DNA: TGTGCCATCAGTGAGGCCTCCGAGGAGCCCCAGCATTTT. This sequence joins TRBV10-3 and TRBJ1-5, with no clear D. The CDR3 is 13 residues long. Germline V lookup: CDR1 ENHRY, CDR2 SYGVKD. V was pared by 2 bases and J by 8 bases, with 10 bases between.

V is TRBV7-9 and J is TRBJ2-6; 8 nucleotides agree with TRBD1. Germline V gives CDR1 SEHNR, CDR2 FQNEAQ (reference sequence). The CDR3 totals 19 residues. Trimming took 5 bases from V and 1 from J; bases not matched to a gene: 13. DNA for the CDR3: TGTGCCAGCAGCCACCGGGACAGGACCCGACCGTCTGGGGCCAACGTCCTGACTTTC. Translating it yields CASSHRDRTRPSGANVLTF.

The chain links TRBV29-1 to TRBJ2-7; TRBD2 aligns across 8 bases. Unmatched junction bases numbered 5, after V lost 1 base and J lost 0 bases. The germline V gene has CDR1 SQVTM and CDR2 ANQGSEA. The CDR3 totals 15 residues. The DNA for the CDR3 is TGCAGCGTTGAAGTGTGTAGCGGGGTCTCCTACGAGCAGTACTTC. Translation gives CSVEVCSGVSYEQYF.

This clonotype occurred a few times. The chain links TRBV29-1 to TRBJ2-7, with 8 bases that match TRBD1. V lost 3 bases and J lost 2; bases outside the gene matches: 3. The CDR3 contains 13 residues. Germline CDR1 and CDR2: SQVTM and ANQGSEA. The CDR3 reads CSVDGQGTYEQYF. The CDR3 DNA sequence: TGCAGCGTTGATGGACAGGGAACCTACGAGCAGTACTTC.

This clonotype has a handful of counts. The CDR3 sequence is CSVAVVGTSEETQYF. For the CDR3, the DNA is TGCAGCGTTGCCGTAGTTGGGACTAGCGAAGAGACCCAGTACTTC. This chain uses TRBV29-1 with TRBJ2-5, with 10 bases identical to TRBD2. Trimming at V came to 4 bases and at J to 3 bases, leaving 8 bases not matched to a gene. Germline lookup yields CDR1 SQVTM and CDR2 ANQGSEA. There are 15 residues in the CDR3.

The rearrangement uses TRBV7-9 and TRBJ2-7; 7 bases are shared with TRBD1. The CDR3 covers 14 residues. J gave up 5 bases and V 5 bases, and 9 bases lay outside the gene matches. The germline V gene has CDR1 SEHNR and CDR2 FQNEAQ (reference sequence). This CDR3 is CASSPPDRAHEQYF. In nucleotides, the CDR3 is TGTGCCAGCAGCCCACCAGACAGGGCCCACGAGCAGTACTTC. The full variable domain, rest sourced from reference TRBV7-9 and TRBJ2-7, is DTGVSQNPRHKITKRGQNVTFRCDPISEHNRLYWYRQTLGQGPEFLTYFQNEAQLEKSRLLSDRFSAERPKGSFSTLEIQRTEQGDSAMYLCASSPPDRAHEQYFGPGTRLTVT.

This clonotype has at least ten counts. The chain recombines TRBV29-1 with TRBJ1-2, with a weak D call TRBD1 (5 bases). This CDR3 spans 11 amino acids. Trimming stripped 6 bases from V and 3 bases from J, with 8 bases between. Germline loops: CDR1 SQVTM, CDR2 ANQGSEA. This chain's CDR3 is CSVQGDYGYTF. The CDR3 DNA sequence: TGCAGCGTCCAGGGAGACTATGGCTACACCTTC.

The chain links TRBV29-1 to TRBJ2-1, with TRBD2 identical over 12 bases. The CDR3 contains 14 residues. CDR1 is SQVTM, CDR2 ANQGSEA, per germline. The junction had 10 bases not matched to a gene; V was cut back by 6 bases and J by 10 bases. The CDR3 loop is CSVAGLAGEREQFF. As DNA, the CDR3 is TGCAGCGTAGCGGGACTAGCGGGTGAGAGAGAGCAGTTCTTC.